One and the same sample provided the 8 T cell receptor beta chains below, sequenced in a study of tumor and adjacent non-tumor tissue in lung cancer (dated by TCRdb to 2016 to 2018). Receptor amplification or capture employed multiplex PCR. Reads for this sample came from an Illumina HiSeq 2500. Following protocols modified from ARM-PCR, the researchers constructed TCRbeta libraries through three rounds of nested PCR with primers (Table S4). In TCRdb, the public reads were trimmed at Q25 with fastp and aligned with MiXCR, with productive beta chains retained. Entries that share a CDR3 protein sequence are merged under the most common genes and DNA. A total of about 110,000 distinct CDR3 sequences appear in this sample, 84% of them only once. The ten largest clones take up 20% to 25% of the sample. RNA was isolated from bulk unsorted tissue, and RNA quality was assessed with a NanoDrop ND-1000 and an Agilent 2100.

Material for sequencing was lung tumor tissue. These receptors were collected from a man in his 70s with non-small cell lung cancer.

Remarks on this clonotype: One end of the junction varies from germline; a read error may be responsible. The chain combines TRBV6-9 with TRBJ2-3; perhaps TRBD2 as D (5 bases). Germline loops: CDR1 MNHGY, CDR2 SVAAGI. The CDR3 extends over 15 amino acids. The CDR3 DNA is TGTACCAGCAGTTATTCGGGGAAACGCACAGATACGCAGTATTTT. Translated, it gives CTSSYSGKRTDTQYF.

About this clonotype itself: Just one base apart from a much larger clone, this may be a read error. The V call is TRBV7-9, the J call TRBJ2-2; 7 bases match TRBD1. There are 18 residues in the CDR3. CDR1 SEHNR and CDR2 FQNEAQ come from the germline V gene (reference sequence). The V and J ends lost 7 bases and 5 bases, in that order; junction bases with no gene match: 19. CDR3 nucleotides: TGTGCCAGCAACTCCACGACGCCCGACAGGGTAGCAACCGGGGAGCTGTTTTTT. This translates into CASNSTTPDRVATGELFF.

In the case of this clonotype: A much larger clone differs from this one at a single base, so this may be a read error. The gene calls are TRBV5-1 and TRBJ2-1, with D tentatively TRBD1 or TRBD2 (5 bases each). This CDR3 contains 18 residues. V was cut by 4 bases and J by 0 bases, with 20 bases left in between. Germline V gene sequence: CDR1 SGHRS, CDR2 YFSETQ. CDR3 DNA: TGCGCCAGCAGCCAGGGAGCCCCGGCCAAAAGCTCCTACAATGAGCAGTTCTTC. This encodes CASSQGAPAKSSYNEQFF.

This clonotype was observed once. The final CDR3 position lacks the conserved phenylalanine or tryptophan, pointing to a likely read error. The V call is TRBV7-9, the J call TRBJ1-2, with D unclear. Germline assignment: CDR1 SEHNR and CDR2 FQNEAQ (reference sequence). With 8 bases removed from V and 8 bases from J, the gap between germline ends came to 15 bases. This CDR3 is built from 12 residues. CDR3 coding DNA: TGTGCCAGCGGTTCCAGTCCACCAGGCTACACCTCC. Translation gives CASGSSPPGYTS.

The chain couples TRBV6-2 or TRBV6-3 to TRBJ2-1; 8 bases agree with TRBD2. The CDR3 has 15 amino acids. Germline CDR1 MNHEY, CDR2 SVGEGT. This CDR3 is CSSSPGLGNTSEQFF. The CDR3 region has the DNA TGTTCTAGCAGTCCGGGACTAGGCAATACCAGTGAGCAGTTCTTC.

This clonotype was observed a single time. A junction boundary mismatches the germline segment, possibly from a read error. The chain joins TRBV6-5 to TRBJ2-3; a possible D gene is TRBD2 (6 bases). The germline gives CDR1 MNHEY, CDR2 SVGAGI. CDR3 length: 14 amino acids. This chain's CDR3 is CASSYSPREDTQYF. For the CDR3, the DNA is TGTGCCAGCAGTTACAGCCCTAGGGAGGATACGCAGTATTTC.

As regards this clonotype: At one end, the junction sequence differs from germline, possibly due to a read error. The CDR3 nucleotides are TGTCTCAGCAGCCAGGGATCTAGCGTGCAGTATTTC. Encoded protein: CLSSQGSSVQYF. This rearrangement joins TRBV4-2 to TRBJ2-7; possibly TRBD2 for D (6 bases). Germline V gene lookup returns CDR1 LGHNA and CDR2 YNFKEQ. The CDR3 runs to 12 residues.

This clonotype was seen once. The junction departs from the called germline gene at one end, perhaps through a read error. V gene TRBV7-9 combines with J gene TRBJ2-7; D may be TRBD1 (7 bases). Germline-derived CDR1 and CDR2 are SEHNR and FQNEAQ (reference sequence). This CDR3 has 14 amino acids. The DNA of the CDR3 is TGTCCCAGCCGCTTAGATCCCAGGGGGGACGAGCAGTACTTC. Translation gives CPSRLDPRGDEQYF.